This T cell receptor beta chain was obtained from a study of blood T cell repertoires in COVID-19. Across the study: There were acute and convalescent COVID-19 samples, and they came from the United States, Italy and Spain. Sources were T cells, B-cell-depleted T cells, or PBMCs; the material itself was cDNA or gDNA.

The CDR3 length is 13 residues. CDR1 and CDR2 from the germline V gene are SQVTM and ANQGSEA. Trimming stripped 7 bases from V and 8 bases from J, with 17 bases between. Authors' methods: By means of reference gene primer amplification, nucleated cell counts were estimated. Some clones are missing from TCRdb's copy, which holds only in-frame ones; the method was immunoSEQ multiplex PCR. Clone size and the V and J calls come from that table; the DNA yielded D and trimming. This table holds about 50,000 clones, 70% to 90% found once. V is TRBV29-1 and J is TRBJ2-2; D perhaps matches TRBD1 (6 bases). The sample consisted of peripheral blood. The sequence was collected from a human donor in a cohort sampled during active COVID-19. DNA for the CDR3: TGCAGCGCTACGACAGGCATGACGGGGGAGCTGTTTTTT. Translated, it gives CSATTGMTGELFF.